The clone carrying this T cell receptor (beta chain) was detected ten times or more. The data originate from a study of T-cell reconstitution after alpha-beta-depleted transplantation in children. After removal of 8 bases from V and 0 bases from J, the junction contained 4 bases not matched to a gene. CDR1 and CDR2 from the germline V gene are MNHEY and SVGEGT. The CDR3 is made up of 14 amino acids. A TCRbeta library incorporating unique molecular identifiers was prepared. Via MiXCR, TCRdb re-called the PCR reads, giving one row per CDR3 protein. The sample has 90,000 to 100,000 distinct CDR3 sequences; about 12% are singletons.

The sequenced sample was PBMCs from the stem cell graft donor, obtained from the stem cell graft. The rearrangement links TRBV6-2 or TRBV6-3 to TRBJ1-5, with 7 bases that match TRBD1. The clonotype comes from a human donor who donated a stem cell graft to a child with inherited bone marrow failure. The DNA for the CDR3 is TGTGCCAGCGCATACAGGGGTAGCAATCAGCCCCAGCATTTT. Encoded protein: CASAYRGSNQPQHF.